This TCR beta chain was identified in a study of blood T cell repertoires in COVID-19. TCRdb's table, derived via immunoSEQ multiplex PCR, lists solely in-frame clones and lacks some. The repertoire consists of 130,000 to 150,000 clones, with around nine tenths occurring once and the leading ten covering about 4.3%. The V gene lost 6 bases and the J gene lost 7 bases, with 15 bases spanning the gap. Per the germline V gene, CDR1 is MRHNA and CDR2 is SNTAGT. The CDR3 runs 13 residues. This sequence was found in a woman aged 40 to 55 with acute or convalescent COVID-19. V usage is TRBV6-4 and J usage is TRBJ1-2; D is perhaps TRBD1 (6 bases). Sequencing was carried out using peripheral blood. The CDR3 reads CASSLSLGAGYTF. In nucleotides, the CDR3 is TGTGCCAGCAGCCTCTCCCTGGGGGCTGGCTACACCTTC.